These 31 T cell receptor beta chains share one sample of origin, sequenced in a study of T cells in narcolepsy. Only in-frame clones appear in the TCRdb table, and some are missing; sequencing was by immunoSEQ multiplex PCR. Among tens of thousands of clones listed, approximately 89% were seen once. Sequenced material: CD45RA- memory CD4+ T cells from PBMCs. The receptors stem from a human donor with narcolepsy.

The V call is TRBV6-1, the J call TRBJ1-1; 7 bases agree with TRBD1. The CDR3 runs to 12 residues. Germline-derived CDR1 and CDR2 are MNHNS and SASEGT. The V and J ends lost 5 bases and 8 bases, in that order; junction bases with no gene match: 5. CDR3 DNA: TGTGCCAGCAGTCGACAGGGCCAAGAAGCTTTCTTT. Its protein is CASSRQGQEAFF.

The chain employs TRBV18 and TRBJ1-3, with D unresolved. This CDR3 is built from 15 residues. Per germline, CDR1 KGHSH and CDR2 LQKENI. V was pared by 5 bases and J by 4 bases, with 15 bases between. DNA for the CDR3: TGTGCCAGCTCAACCCCCGGCGGGAAAGGAAACACCATATATTTT. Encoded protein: CASSTPGGKGNTIYF.

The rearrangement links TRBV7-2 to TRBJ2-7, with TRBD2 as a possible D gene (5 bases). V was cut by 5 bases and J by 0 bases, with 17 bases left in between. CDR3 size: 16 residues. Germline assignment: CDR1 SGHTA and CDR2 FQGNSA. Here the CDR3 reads CASSPKRARSSYEQYF. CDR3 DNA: TGTGCCAGCAGCCCAAAGAGGGCACGAAGCTCCTACGAGCAGTACTTC.

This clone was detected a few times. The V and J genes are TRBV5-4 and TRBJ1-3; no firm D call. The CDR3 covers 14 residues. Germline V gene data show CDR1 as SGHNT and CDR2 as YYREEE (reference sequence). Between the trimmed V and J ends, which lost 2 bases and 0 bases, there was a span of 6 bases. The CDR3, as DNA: TGTGCCAGCAGCTTTCAGAGCTCTGGAAACACCATATATTTT. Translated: CASSFQSSGNTIYF. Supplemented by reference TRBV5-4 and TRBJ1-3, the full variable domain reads ETGVTQSPTHLIKTRGQQVTLRCSSQSGHNTVSWYQQALGQGPQFIFQYYREEENGRGNFPPRFSGLQFPNYSSELNVNALELDDSALYLCASSFQSSGNTIYFGEGSWLTVV.

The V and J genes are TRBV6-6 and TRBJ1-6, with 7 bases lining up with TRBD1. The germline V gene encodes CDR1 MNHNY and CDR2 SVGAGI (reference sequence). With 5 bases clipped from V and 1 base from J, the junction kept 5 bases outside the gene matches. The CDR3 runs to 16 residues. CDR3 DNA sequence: TGTGCCAGCAGTGGAAACAGGGGATCCTATAATTCACCCCTCCACTTT. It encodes CASSGNRGSYNSPLHF.

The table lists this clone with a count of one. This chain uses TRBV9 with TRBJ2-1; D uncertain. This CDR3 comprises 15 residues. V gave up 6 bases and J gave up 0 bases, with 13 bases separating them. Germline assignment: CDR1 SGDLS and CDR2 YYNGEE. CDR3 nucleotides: TGTGCCAGCACCCCTTACCTAGACTCCTACAATGAGCAGTTCTTC. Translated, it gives CASTPYLDSYNEQFF.

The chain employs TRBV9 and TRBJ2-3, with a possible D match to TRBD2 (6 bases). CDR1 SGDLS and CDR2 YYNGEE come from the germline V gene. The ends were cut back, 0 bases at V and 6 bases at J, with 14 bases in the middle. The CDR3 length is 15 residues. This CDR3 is CASSVVGDFKDTQYF. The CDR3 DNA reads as TGTGCCAGCAGCGTAGTTGGGGACTTCAAGGATACGCAGTATTTT.

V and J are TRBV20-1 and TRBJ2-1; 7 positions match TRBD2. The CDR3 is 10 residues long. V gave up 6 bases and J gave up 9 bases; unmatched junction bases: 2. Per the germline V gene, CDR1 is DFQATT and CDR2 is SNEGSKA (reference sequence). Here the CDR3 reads CSAIAGEQFF. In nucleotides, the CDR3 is TGCAGTGCAATAGCGGGTGAGCAGTTCTTC.

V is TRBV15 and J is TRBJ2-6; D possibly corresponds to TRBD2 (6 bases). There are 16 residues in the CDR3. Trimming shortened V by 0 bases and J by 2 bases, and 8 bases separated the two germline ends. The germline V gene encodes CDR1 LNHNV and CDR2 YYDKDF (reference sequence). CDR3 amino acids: CATSRDSGAGANVLTF. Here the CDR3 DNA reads TGTGCCACCAGCAGAGATTCGGGGGCTGGGGCCAACGTCCTGACTTTC.

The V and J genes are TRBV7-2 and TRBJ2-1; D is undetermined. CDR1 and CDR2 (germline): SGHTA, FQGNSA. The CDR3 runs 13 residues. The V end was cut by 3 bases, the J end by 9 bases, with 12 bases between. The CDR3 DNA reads TGTGCCAGCAGCTTTTTCCCAGTCGGTGAGCAGTTCTTC. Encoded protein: CASSFFPVGEQFF.

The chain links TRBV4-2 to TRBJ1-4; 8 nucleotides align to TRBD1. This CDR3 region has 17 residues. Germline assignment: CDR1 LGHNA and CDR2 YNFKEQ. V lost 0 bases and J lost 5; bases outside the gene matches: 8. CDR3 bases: TGTGCCAGCAGCCAAGACGGGACAGGATCGCCGAATGAAAAACTGTTTTTT. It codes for CASSQDGTGSPNEKLFF.

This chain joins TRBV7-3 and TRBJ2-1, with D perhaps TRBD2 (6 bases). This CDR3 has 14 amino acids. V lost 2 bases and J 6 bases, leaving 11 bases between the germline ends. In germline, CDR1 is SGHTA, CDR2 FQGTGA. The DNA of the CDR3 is TGTGCCAGCAGCTTAGAACTAGCAGGCAATGAGCAGTTCTTC. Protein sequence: CASSLELAGNEQFF. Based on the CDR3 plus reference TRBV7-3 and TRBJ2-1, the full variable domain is GAGVSQTPSNKVTEKGKYVELRCDPISGHTALYWYRQSLGQGPEFLIYFQGTGAADDSGLPNDRFFAVRPEGSVSTLKIQRTERGDSAVYLCASSLELAGNEQFFGPGTRLTVL.

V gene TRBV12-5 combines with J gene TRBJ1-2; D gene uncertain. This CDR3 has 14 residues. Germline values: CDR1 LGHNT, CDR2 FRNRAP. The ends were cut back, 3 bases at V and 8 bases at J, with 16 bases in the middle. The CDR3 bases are TGTGCTAGTGGTTTCACCACCATGGGAGCCGGCTACACCTTC. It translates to CASGFTTMGAGYTF.

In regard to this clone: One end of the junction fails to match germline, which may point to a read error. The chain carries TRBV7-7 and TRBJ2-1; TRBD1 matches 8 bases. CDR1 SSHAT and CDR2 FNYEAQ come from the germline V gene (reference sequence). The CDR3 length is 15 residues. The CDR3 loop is CASSLGTGGNNEQFF. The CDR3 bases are TGTGCTAGCAGCTTAGGGACAGGCGGGAACAATGAGCAGTTCTTC. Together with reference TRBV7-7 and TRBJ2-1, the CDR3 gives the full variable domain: GAGVSQSPRYKVTKRGQDVTLRCDPISSHATLYWYQQALGQGPEFLTYFNYEAQPDKSGLPSDRFSAERPEGSISTLTIQRTEQRDSAMYRCASSLGTGGNNEQFFGPGTRLTVL.

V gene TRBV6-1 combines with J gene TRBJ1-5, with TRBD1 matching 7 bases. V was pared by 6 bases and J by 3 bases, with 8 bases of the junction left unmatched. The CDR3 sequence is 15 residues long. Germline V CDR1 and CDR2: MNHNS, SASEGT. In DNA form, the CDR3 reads TGTGCCAGCAGGTCCATCCAGGGGGACAATCAGCCCCAGCATTTT. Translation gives CASRSIQGDNQPQHF.

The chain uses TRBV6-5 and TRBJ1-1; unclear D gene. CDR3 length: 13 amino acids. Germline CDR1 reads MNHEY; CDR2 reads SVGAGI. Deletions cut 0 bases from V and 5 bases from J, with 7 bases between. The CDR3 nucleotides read TGTGCCAGCAGTTACTCGGAGAAGACTGAAGCTTTCTTT. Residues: CASSYSEKTEAFF.

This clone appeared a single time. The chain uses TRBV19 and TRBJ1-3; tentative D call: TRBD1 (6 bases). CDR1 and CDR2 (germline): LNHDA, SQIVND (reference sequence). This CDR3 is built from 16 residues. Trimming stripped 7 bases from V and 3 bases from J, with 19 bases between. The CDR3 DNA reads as TGTGCCAGTAACCCTCCCGGGACATTTGTTGGAAACACCATATATTTT. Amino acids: CASNPPGTFVGNTIYF. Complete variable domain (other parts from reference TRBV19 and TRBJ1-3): DGGITQSPKYLFRKEGQNVTLSCEQNLNHDAMYWYRQDPGQGLRLIYYSQIVNDFQKGDIAEGYSVSREKKESFPLTVTSAQKNPTAFYLCASNPPGTFVGNTIYFGEGSWLTVV.

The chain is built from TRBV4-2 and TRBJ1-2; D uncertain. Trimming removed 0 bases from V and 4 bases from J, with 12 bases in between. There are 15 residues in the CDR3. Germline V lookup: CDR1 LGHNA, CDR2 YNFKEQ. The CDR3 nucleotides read TGTGCCAGCAGCCAAGATCGGGAGGGCGGCTATGGCTACACCTTC. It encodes CASSQDREGGYGYTF.

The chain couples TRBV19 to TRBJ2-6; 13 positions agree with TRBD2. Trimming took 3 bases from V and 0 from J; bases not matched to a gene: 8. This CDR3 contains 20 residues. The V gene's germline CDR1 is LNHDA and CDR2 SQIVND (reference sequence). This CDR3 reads CASSIPGLAGVSSGANVLTF. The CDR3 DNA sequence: TGTGCCAGTAGTATCCCCGGACTAGCGGGGGTCAGCTCTGGGGCCAACGTCCTGACTTTC.

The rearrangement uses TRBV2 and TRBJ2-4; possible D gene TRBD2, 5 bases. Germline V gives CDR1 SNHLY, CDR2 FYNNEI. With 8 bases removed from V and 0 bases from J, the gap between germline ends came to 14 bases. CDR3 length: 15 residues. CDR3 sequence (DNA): TGTGCCAGCTTACCCGGCGCGGGAGCCAAAAACATTCAGTACTTC. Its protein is CASLPGAGAKNIQYF. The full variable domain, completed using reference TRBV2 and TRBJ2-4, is EPEVTQTPSHQVTQMGQEVILRCVPISNHLYFYWYRQILGQKVEFLVSFYNNEISEKSEIFDDQFSVERPDGSNFTLKIRSTKLEDSAMYFCASLPGAGAKNIQYFGAGTRLSVL.

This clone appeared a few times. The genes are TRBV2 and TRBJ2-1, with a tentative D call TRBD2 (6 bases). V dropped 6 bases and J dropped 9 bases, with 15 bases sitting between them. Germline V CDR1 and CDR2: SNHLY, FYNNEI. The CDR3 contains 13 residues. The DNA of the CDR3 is TGTGCCAGCAGAGGGGACTGGAGGGGTGAGCAGTTCTTC. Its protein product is CASRGDWRGEQFF.

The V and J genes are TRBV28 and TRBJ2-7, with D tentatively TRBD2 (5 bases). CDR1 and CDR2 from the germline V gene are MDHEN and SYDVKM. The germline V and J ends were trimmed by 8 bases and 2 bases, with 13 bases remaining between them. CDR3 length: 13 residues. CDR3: CASGETFPYEQYF. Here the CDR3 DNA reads TGTGCCAGCGGGGAGACTTTTCCCTACGAGCAGTACTTC. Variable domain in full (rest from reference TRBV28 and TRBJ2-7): DVKVTQSSRYLVKRTGEKVFLECVQDMDHENMFWYRQDPGLGLRLIYFSYDVKMKEKGDIPEGYSVSREKKERFSLILESASTNQTSMYLCASGETFPYEQYFGPGTRLTVT.

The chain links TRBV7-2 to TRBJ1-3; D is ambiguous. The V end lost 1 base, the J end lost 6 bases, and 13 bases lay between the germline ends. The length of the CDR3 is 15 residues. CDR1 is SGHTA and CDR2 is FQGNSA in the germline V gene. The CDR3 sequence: CASSLDSLPQNTIYF. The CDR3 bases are TGTGCCAGCAGCTTAGATTCTCTGCCCCAAAACACCATATATTTT.

CDR3 protein: CASTLLGGSGDTDTQYF. The CDR3 region has the DNA TGCGCCAGCACGCTATTAGGAGGTAGCGGGGACACAGATACGCAGTATTTT. The V gene is TRBV5-1, the J gene TRBJ2-3; TRBD2 matches at 8 bases. Germline trimming cut 6 bases from V and 2 bases from J; bases unmatched to any gene: 14. The CDR3 has 17 residues. The germline CDR1 and CDR2 sequences are SGHRS and YFSETQ.

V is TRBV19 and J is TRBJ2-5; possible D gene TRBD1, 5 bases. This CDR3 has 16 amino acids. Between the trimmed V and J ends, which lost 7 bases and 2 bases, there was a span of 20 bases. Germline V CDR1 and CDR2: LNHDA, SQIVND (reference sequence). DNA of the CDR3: TGTGCCAGTAACCTAATCGGGCAGGGCTATCAAGAGACCCAGTACTTC. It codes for CASNLIGQGYQETQYF.

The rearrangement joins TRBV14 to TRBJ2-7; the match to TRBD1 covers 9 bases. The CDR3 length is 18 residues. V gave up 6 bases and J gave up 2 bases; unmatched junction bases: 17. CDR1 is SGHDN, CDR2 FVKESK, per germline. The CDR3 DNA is TGTGCCAGCAGTACCGGGACAGGGATACCTGATACAACCTACGAGCAGTACTTC. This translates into CASSTGTGIPDTTYEQYF. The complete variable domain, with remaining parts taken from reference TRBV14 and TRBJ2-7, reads EAGVTQFPSHSVIEKGQTVTLRCDPISGHDNLYWYRRVMGKEIKFLLHFVKESKQDESGMPNNRFLAERTGGTYSTLKVQPAELEDSGVYFCASSTGTGIPDTTYEQYFGPGTRLTVT.

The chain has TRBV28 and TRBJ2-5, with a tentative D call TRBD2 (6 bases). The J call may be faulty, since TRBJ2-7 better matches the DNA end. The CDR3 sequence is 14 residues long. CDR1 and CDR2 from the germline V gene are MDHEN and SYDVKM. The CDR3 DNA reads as TGTGCCAGCAGCCGTAGCGGTCCGGACTACGAGCAGTACTTC. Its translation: CASSRSGPDYEQYF.

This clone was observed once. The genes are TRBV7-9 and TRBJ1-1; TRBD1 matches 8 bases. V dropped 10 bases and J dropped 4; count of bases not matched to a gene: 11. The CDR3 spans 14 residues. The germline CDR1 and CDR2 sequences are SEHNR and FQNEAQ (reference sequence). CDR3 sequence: CATQGQGTITEAFF. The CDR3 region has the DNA TGTGCCACCCAAGGACAGGGTACTATCACTGAAGCTTTCTTT.

CDR3 DNA: TGTGCCTGGAGGGGGGGGGTTGATTATGGCTACACCTTC. Translated, it gives CAWRGGVDYGYTF. This chain uses TRBV30 with TRBJ1-2, with D tentatively TRBD1 (5 bases). Per the germline V gene, CDR1 is GTSNPN and CDR2 is SVGIG (reference sequence). The V gene lost 3 bases and the J gene lost 5 bases, with 13 bases spanning the gap. The CDR3 contains 13 residues.

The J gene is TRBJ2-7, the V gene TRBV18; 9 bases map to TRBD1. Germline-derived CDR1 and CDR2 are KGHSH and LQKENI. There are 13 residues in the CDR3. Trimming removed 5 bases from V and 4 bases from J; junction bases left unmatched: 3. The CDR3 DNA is TGTGCCAGCTCATGGGGACAGGGATACGAGCAGTACTTC. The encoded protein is CASSWGQGYEQYF.

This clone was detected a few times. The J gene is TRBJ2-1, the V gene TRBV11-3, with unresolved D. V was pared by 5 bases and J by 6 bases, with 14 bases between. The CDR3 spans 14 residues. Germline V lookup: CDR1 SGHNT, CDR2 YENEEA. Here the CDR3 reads CASSDFIGSNEQFF. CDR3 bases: TGTGCCAGCAGCGACTTCATCGGTAGCAATGAGCAGTTCTTC.